This T cell receptor (beta chain) was retrieved from a study of OX40 agonist ivuxolimab in advanced cancers. Study as a whole: The patients' treatment was ivuxolimab, an agonistic anti-OX40 (CD134) antibody.

This clone was observed a handful of times. Its antigen is not identified. Study-wide results and caveats: Clonal expansion in partial responders at 0.1-3.0 mg/kg ranked among the lowest. In CD8+ T cells, expanded clones were on average more numerous than in CD4+.

Trimming shortened V by 0 bases and J by 0 bases, and 10 bases separated the two germline ends. Germline CDR1 and CDR2: MNHNS and SASEGT. The CDR3 has 16 residues. Sequenced by immunoSEQ multiplex PCR; TCRdb stores in-frame clones only, minus some. This sample has 60,000 to 65,000 clones, with 75% to 90% found just once. The sequencing here drew on CD4+ or CD8+ T cells sorted from blood, taken in a trial of the OX40 agonist ivuxolimab. The receptor was derived from an adult with an advanced solid tumor such as melanoma, head and neck, liver or kidney cancer. V and J are TRBV6-1 and TRBJ2-3; D possibly matches TRBD1 or TRBD2 (5 bases each). CDR3 protein: CASSEAGVASTDTQYF. CDR3 DNA: TGTGCCAGCAGTGAAGCGGGGGTAGCTAGCACAGATACGCAGTATTTT.